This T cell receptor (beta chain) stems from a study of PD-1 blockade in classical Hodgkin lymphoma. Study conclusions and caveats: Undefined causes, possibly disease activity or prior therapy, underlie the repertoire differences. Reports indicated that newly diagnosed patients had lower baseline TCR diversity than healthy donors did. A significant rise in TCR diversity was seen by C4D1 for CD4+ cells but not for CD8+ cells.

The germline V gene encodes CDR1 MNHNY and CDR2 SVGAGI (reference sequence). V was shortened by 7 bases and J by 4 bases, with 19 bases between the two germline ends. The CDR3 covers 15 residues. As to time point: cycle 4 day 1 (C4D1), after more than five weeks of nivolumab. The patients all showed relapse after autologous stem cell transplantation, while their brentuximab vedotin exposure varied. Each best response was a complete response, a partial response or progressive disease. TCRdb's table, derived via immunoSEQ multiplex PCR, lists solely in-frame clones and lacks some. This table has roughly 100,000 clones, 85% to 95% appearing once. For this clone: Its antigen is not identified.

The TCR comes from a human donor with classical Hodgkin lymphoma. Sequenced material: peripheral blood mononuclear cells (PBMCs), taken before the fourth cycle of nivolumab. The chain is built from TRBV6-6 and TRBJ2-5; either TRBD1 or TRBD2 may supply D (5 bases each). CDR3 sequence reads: CASTYTGAYPETQYF. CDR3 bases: TGTGCCAGCACATATACCGGGGCCTATCCAGAGACCCAGTACTTC.